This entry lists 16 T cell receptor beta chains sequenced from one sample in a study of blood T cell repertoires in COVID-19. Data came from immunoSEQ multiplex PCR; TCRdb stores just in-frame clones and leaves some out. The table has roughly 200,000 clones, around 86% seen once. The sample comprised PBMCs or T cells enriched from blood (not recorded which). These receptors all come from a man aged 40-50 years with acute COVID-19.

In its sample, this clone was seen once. The CDR3 region has the DNA TGTGCCAGCAGTCTGGGGGCTAATGAGCAGTTCTTC. Protein sequence: CASSLGANEQFF. V and J are TRBV5-4 and TRBJ2-1; tentative D call: TRBD1 (6 bases). Looked up from germline, CDR1 is SGHNT and CDR2 is YYREEE (reference sequence). Trimming stripped 5 bases from V and 7 bases from J, with 10 bases between. The CDR3 consists of 12 residues.

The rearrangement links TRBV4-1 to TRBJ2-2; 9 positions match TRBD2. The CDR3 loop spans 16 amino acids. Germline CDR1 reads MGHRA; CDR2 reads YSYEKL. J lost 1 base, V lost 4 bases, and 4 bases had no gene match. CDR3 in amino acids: CASSLFSGRNTGELFF. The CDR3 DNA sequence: TGCGCCAGCAGCCTCTTTAGCGGGAGGAACACCGGGGAGCTGTTTTTT.

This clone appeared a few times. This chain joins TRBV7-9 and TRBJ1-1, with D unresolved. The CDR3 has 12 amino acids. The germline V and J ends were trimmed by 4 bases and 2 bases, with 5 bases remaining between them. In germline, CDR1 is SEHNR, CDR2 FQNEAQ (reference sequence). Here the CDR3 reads CASSYTNTEAFF. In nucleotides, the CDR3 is TGTGCCAGCAGCTATACAAACACTGAAGCTTTCTTT. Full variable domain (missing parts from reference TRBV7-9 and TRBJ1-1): DTGVSQNPRHKITKRGQNVTFRCDPISEHNRLYWYRQTLGQGPEFLTYFQNEAQLEKSRLLSDRFSAERPKGSFSTLEIQRTEQGDSAMYLCASSYTNTEAFFGQGTRLTVV.

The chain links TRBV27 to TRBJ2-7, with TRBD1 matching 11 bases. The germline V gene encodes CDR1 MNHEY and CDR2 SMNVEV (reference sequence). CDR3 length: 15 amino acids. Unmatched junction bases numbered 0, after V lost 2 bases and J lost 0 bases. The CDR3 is CASSLGQGASYEQYF. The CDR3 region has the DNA TGTGCCAGCAGTTTAGGACAGGGGGCCTCCTACGAGCAGTACTTC.

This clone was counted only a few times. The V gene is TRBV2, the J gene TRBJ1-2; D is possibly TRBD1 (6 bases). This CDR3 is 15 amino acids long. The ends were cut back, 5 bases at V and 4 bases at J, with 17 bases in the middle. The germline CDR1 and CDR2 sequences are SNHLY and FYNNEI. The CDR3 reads CASSQQQGLGYGYTF. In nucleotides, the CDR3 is TGTGCCAGCAGTCAACAACAGGGCTTAGGCTATGGCTACACCTTC.

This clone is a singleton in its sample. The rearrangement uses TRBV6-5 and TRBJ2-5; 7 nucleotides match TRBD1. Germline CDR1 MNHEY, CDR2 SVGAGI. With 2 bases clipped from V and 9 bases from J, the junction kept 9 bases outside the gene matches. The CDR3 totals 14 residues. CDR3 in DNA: TGTGCCAGCAGTTACGGGACAGTTGTTTATCCCCAGTACTTC. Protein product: CASSYGTVVYPQYF.

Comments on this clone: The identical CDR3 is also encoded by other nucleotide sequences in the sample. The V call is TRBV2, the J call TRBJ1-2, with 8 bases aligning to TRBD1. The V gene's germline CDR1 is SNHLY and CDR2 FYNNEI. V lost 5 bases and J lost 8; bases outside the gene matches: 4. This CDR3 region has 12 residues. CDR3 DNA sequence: TGTGCCAGCAGTAGAACAGGGGGAGGCTACACCTTC. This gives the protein CASSRTGGGYTF.

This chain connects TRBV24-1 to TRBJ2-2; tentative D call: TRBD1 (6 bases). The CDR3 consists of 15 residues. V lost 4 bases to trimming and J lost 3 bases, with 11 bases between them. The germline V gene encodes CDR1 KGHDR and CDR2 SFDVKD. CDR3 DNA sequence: TGTGCCACCAGTGACCCCAGGGGTTACACCGGGGAGCTGTTTTTT. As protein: CATSDPRGYTGELFF.

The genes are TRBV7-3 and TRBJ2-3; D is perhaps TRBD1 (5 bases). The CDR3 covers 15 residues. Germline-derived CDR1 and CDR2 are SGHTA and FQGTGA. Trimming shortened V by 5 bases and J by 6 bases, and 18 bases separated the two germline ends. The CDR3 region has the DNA TGTGCCAGCAGCCCCACAGGTCCCGTGTCTGATACGCAGTATTTT. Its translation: CASSPTGPVSDTQYF.

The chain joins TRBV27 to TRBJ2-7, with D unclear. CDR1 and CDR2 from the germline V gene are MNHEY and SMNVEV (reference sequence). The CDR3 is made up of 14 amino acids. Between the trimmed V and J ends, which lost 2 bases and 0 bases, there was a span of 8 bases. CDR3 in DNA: TGTGCCAGCAGTTTAGCCGGTAGCTCCTACGAGCAGTACTTC. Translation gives CASSLAGSSYEQYF.

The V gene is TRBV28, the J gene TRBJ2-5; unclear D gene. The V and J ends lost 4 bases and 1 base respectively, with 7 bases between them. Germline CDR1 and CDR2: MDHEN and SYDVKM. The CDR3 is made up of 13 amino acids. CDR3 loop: CASSYVSQETQYF. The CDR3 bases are TGTGCCAGCAGTTACGTCAGCCAAGAGACCCAGTACTTC.

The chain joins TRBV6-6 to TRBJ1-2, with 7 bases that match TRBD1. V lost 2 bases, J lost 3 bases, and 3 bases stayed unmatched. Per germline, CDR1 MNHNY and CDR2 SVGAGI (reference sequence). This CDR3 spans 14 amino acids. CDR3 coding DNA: TGTGCCAGCAGTTACGGGGGACAGTACTATGGCTACACCTTC. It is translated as CASSYGGQYYGYTF.

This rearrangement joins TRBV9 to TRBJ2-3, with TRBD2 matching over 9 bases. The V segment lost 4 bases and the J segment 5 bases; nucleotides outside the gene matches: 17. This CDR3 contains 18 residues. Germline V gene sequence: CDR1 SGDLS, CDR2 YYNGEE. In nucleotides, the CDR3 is TGTGCCAGCAGCACCCGTGGTGTGGCGGGAGGGCCGGGAGATACGCAGTATTTT. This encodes CASSTRGVAGGPGDTQYF.

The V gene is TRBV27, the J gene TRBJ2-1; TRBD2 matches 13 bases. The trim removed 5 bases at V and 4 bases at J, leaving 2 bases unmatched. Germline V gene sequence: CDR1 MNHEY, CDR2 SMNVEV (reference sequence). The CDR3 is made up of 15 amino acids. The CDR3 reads CASSAGLAGYNEQFF. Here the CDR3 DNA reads TGTGCCAGCAGTGCGGGACTAGCGGGGTACAATGAGCAGTTCTTC.

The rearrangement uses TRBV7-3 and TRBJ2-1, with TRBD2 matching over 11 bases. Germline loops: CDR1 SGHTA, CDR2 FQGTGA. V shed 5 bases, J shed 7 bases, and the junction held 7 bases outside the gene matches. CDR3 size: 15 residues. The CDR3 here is CASSLGLADLNEQFF. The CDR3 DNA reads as TGTGCCAGCAGCCTGGGACTAGCGGACCTAAATGAGCAGTTCTTC.

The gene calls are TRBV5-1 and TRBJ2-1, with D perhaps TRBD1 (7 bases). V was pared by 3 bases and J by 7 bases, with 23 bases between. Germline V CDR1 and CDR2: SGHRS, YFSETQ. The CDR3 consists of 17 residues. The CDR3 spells CASSSPSTGEVGNEQFF. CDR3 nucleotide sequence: TGCGCCAGCAGCTCACCCTCCACAGGGGAGGTAGGTAATGAGCAGTTCTTC. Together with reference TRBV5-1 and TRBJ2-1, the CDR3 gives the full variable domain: KAGVTQTPRYLIKTRGQQVTLSCSPISGHRSVSWYQQTPGQGLQFLFEYFSETQRNKGNFPGRFSGRQFSNSRSEMNVSTLELGDSALYLCASSSPSTGEVGNEQFFGPGTRLTVL.